Listed below are T cell receptor beta chains from one sample, sequenced in a study of shared clonotypes between healthy human individuals. Repertoires were generated with immunoSEQ multiplex PCR, while TCRdb's copy carries only in-frame clones and drops some. The sample carries around 1.1 million clones, approximately 80% recorded once. Input material: memory CD4+ T cells from PBMCs. The source of these receptors is a man aged 18 to 29 in good health. Some clones in this sample may be carry-over from other donors' samples. CDR3s include the opening cysteine and the closing phenylalanine or tryptophan. D genes are given only for firm matches. Some rows mark clone size as missing; the rest say once, few, many or name a class of expanded clone.

abundance: -; v_gene: TRBV7-9; d_gene: -; len: 15; j_gene: TRBJ1-5; CDR3aa: CASSLGGFGNQPQHF; CDR3nt: TGTGCCAGCAGCTTAGGAGGTTTTGGCAATCAGCCCCAGCATTTT
abundance: once; v_gene: TRBV30; d_gene: -; len: 14; j_gene: TRBJ1-5; CDR3aa: CAWSKTGWNQPQHF; CDR3nt: TGTGCCTGGAGTAAGACAGGTTGGAATCAGCCCCAGCATTTT
abundance: -; v_gene: TRBV14; d_gene: -; len: 14; j_gene: TRBJ1-2; CDR3aa: CASSPQQGPYGYTF; CDR3nt: TGTGCCAGCAGCCCACAACAGGGACCCTATGGCTACACCTTC
abundance: -; v_gene: TRBV19; d_gene: TRBD2; len: 15; j_gene: TRBJ2-3; CDR3aa: CASTSLAGEADTQYF; CDR3nt: TGTGCCAGTACCTCCCTAGCGGGAGAGGCAGATACGCAGTATTTT
abundance: few; v_gene: TRBV6-5; d_gene: TRBD2; len: 14; j_gene: TRBJ2-7; CDR3aa: CASSTGTILREQYF; CDR3nt: TGTGCCAGCAGTACCGGGACTATCCTACGTGAGCAGTACTTC
abundance: -; v_gene: TRBV5-1; d_gene: -; len: 16; j_gene: TRBJ2-7; CDR3aa: CASSARVGISSYEQYF; CDR3nt: TGCGCCAGCAGCGCCCGGGTAGGGATAAGCTCCTACGAGCAGTACTTC
abundance: -; v_gene: TRBV5-4; d_gene: -; len: 14; j_gene: TRBJ2-2; CDR3aa: CASSLSANTGELFF; CDR3nt: TGTGCCAGCAGCTTGTCAGCGAACACCGGGGAGCTGTTTTTT
abundance: -; v_gene: TRBV15; d_gene: -; len: 14; j_gene: TRBJ2-7; CDR3aa: CATSRALGVNEQYF; CDR3nt: TGTGCCACCAGCAGAGCCTTGGGGGTCAACGAGCAGTACTTC
abundance: -; v_gene: TRBV28; d_gene: -; len: 12; j_gene: TRBJ2-7; CDR3aa: CASTGQSYEQYF; CDR3nt: TGTGCCAGCACCGGGCAGTCCTACGAGCAGTACTTC
abundance: -; v_gene: TRBV6-1; d_gene: -; len: 17; j_gene: TRBJ1-4; CDR3aa: CASSGRGMGRVNEKLFF; CDR3nt: TGTGCCAGCAGTGGCCGGGGTATGGGACGGGTTAATGAAAAACTGTTTTTT
abundance: -; v_gene: TRBV5-1; d_gene: -; len: 13; j_gene: TRBJ1-1; CDR3aa: CASSLGGRTEAFF; CDR3nt: TGCGCCAGCAGCTTGGGGGGCCGAACTGAAGCTTTCTTT
abundance: many; v_gene: TRBV25-1; d_gene: -; len: 15; j_gene: TRBJ2-5; CDR3aa: CASSEYAPPQETQYF; CDR3nt: TGTGCCAGCAGTGAATATGCCCCTCCCCAAGAGACCCAGTACTTC
abundance: -; v_gene: TRBV28; d_gene: -; len: 14; j_gene: TRBJ1-2; CDR3aa: CASSLIQGRYGYTF; CDR3nt: TGTGCCAGCAGTTTAATTCAGGGACGCTATGGCTACACCTTC
abundance: -; v_gene: TRBV27; d_gene: TRBD2; len: 16; j_gene: TRBJ2-2; CDR3aa: CASSFGIAGGSRELFF; CDR3nt: TGTGCCAGCAGTTTCGGGATAGCGGGAGGGTCGAGGGAGCTGTTTTTT
abundance: few; v_gene: TRBV5-1; d_gene: TRBD2; len: 17; j_gene: TRBJ2-1; CDR3aa: CASSLAIGLADYNEQFF; CDR3nt: TGCGCCAGCAGCTTGGCCATCGGGCTAGCGGACTACAATGAGCAGTTCTTC
abundance: -; v_gene: TRBV29-1; d_gene: TRBD2; len: 18; j_gene: TRBJ2-1; CDR3aa: CSVVWLAGKGWPNNEQFF; CDR3nt: TGCAGCGTTGTCTGGCTAGCGGGAAAAGGGTGGCCCAACAATGAGCAGTTCTTC
abundance: few; v_gene: TRBV7-9; d_gene: -; len: 14; j_gene: TRBJ1-6; CDR3aa: CAISSQGGRSPLHF; CDR3nt: TGTGCCATCTCGTCCCAGGGTGGGCGTTCACCCCTCCACTTT
abundance: -; v_gene: TRBV5-1; d_gene: -; len: 16; j_gene: TRBJ2-7; CDR3aa: CASSLGLQGPTYEQYF; CDR3nt: TGCGCCAGCAGCTTGGGCCTTCAGGGTCCCACCTACGAGCAGTACTTC
abundance: -; v_gene: TRBV19; d_gene: -; len: 13; j_gene: TRBJ2-3; CDR3aa: CASLGANTDTQYF; CDR3nt: TGTGCCAGTCTGGGGGCGAACACAGATACGCAGTATTTT
abundance: once; v_gene: TRBV5-4; d_gene: TRBD2; len: 15; j_gene: TRBJ2-3; CDR3aa: CASSYGLAGADTQYF; CDR3nt: TGTGCCAGCAGCTATGGACTAGCGGGAGCAGATACGCAGTATTTT
abundance: -; v_gene: TRBV7-3; d_gene: -; len: 14; j_gene: TRBJ1-2; CDR3aa: CASSQEAVNYGYTF; CDR3nt: TGTGCCAGCAGCCAAGAAGCAGTCAACTATGGCTACACCTTC
abundance: -; v_gene: TRBV28; d_gene: -; len: 14; j_gene: TRBJ2-3; CDR3aa: CASRPSLGTLFLYF; CDR3nt: TGTGCCAGCAGACCTTCCCTAGGGACCCTGTTCTTGTATTTT
abundance: -; v_gene: TRBV7-2; d_gene: TRBD2; len: 16; j_gene: TRBJ2-3; CDR3aa: CASSARLAATTDTQYF; CDR3nt: TGTGCCAGCAGCGCTCGACTAGCGGCTACCACAGATACGCAGTATTTT
abundance: many; v_gene: TRBV28; d_gene: -; len: 14; j_gene: TRBJ1-5; CDR3aa: CASSFEQRNQPQHF; CDR3nt: TGTGCCAGCAGTTTTGAGCAACGCAATCAGCCCCAGCATTTT
abundance: -; v_gene: TRBV7-2; d_gene: TRBD1; len: 16; j_gene: TRBJ1-2; CDR3aa: CASSFKPGQGAVGYTF; CDR3nt: TGTGCCAGCAGTTTCAAACCGGGACAGGGAGCGGTTGGCTACACCTTC
abundance: -; v_gene: TRBV11-2; d_gene: TRBD2; len: 15; j_gene: TRBJ2-1; CDR3aa: CASSQTSGVYNEQFF; CDR3nt: TGTGCCAGCAGCCAAACTAGCGGAGTTTACAATGAGCAGTTCTTC